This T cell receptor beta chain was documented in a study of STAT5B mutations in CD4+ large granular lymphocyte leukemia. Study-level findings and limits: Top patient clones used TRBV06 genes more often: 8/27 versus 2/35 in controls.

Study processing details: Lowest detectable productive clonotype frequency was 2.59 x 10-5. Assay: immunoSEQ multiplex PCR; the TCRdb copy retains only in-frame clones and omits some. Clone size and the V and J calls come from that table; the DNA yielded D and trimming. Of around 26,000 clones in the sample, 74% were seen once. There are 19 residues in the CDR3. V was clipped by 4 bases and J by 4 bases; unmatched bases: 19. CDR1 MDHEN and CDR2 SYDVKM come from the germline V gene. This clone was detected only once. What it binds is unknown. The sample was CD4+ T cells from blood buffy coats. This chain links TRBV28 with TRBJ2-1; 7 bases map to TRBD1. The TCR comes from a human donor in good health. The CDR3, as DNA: TGTGCCAGCAGTTCGCGTCCCGGGACAGCTACATCCCCATACAATGAGCAGTTCTTC. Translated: CASSSRPGTATSPYNEQFF.